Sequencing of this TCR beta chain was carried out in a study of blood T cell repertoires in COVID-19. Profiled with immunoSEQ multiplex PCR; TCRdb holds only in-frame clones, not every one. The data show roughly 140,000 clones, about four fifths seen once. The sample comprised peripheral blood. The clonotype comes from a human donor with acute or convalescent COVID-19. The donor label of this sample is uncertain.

This CDR3 reads CSVASQGAEYGYTF. CDR3 nucleotides: TGCAGCGTTGCCTCACAGGGGGCGGAATATGGCTACACCTTC. The J gene is TRBJ1-2, the V gene TRBV29-1, with 9 bases identical to TRBD1. CDR1 and CDR2 (germline): SQVTM, ANQGSEA. The CDR3 has 14 residues. Germline trimming cut 4 bases from V and 5 bases from J; bases unmatched to any gene: 8.